The 14 T cell receptor beta chains below come from one sample, sequenced in a study of radiotherapy plus CTLA-4 blockade in lung cancer listed by TCRdb under 2018. The library was built by means of the immunoSEQ multiplex PCR assay. Sourced from immuneACCESS, this table was stored by TCRdb with only in-frame sequences that have V and J called. A share of the clones is absent; for the studies checked, an unresolved V gene accounts for under half, and the remainder has no known explanation. The sample table holds tens of thousands of clones, of which around nine tenths were seen once. The biggest ten clones account for 6.5% to 9% of the sample. The input for sequencing was peripheral blood, taken from a patient treated with radiotherapy plus ipilimumab. The origin of the receptors is a human donor with non-small cell lung cancer whose response to radiotherapy plus ipilimumab could not be evaluated.

This clone has a single count. In DNA form, the CDR3 reads TGTGCCAGCACCGGATCTAGCGGGCCGAACACCGGGGAGCTGTTTTTT. Protein: CASTGSSGPNTGELFF. The rearrangement joins TRBV7-2 to TRBJ2-2; 8 bases align to TRBD2. This CDR3 has 16 residues. Germline V gene sequence: CDR1 SGHTA, CDR2 FQGNSA. After removal of 7 bases from V and 0 bases from J, the junction contained 7 bases not matched to a gene. The variable domain in full, with the rest retrieved from reference TRBV7-2 and TRBJ2-2, is GAGVSQSPSNKVTEKGKDVELRCDPISGHTALYWYRQSLGQGLEFLIYFQGNSAPDKSGLPSDRFSAERTGGSVSTLTIQRTQQEDSAVYLCASTGSSGPNTGELFFGEGSRLTVL.

The CDR3 reads CASSAPDRVEAFF. CDR3 bases: TGTGCCAGCAGTGCCCCGGACAGAGTTGAAGCTTTCTTT. The rearrangement links TRBV25-1 to TRBJ1-1, with TRBD1 as a possible D gene (6 bases). The ends were cut back, 4 bases at V and 7 bases at J, with 13 bases in the middle. This CDR3 has 13 amino acids. The germline V gene has CDR1 MGHDK and CDR2 SYGVNS. Full variable domain (missing parts from reference TRBV25-1 and TRBJ1-1): EADIYQTPRYLVIGTGKKITLECSQTMGHDKMYWYQQDPGMELHLIHYSYGVNSTEKGDLSSESTVSRIRTEHFPLTLESARPSHTSQYLCASSAPDRVEAFFGQGTRLTVV.

The rearrangement links TRBV5-4 to TRBJ2-3; no clear D gene. Trimming stripped 10 bases from V and 5 bases from J, with 23 bases between. This CDR3 has 15 amino acids. The germline V gene has CDR1 SGHNT and CDR2 YYREEE (reference sequence). The CDR3: CAPSRGPDRVDTQYF. The DNA of the CDR3 is TGTGCCCCCTCGCGAGGCCCTGATCGCGTAGATACGCAGTATTTT. The full variable domain, with the rest looked up from reference TRBV5-4 and TRBJ2-3, is ETGVTQSPTHLIKTRGQQVTLRCSSQSGHNTVSWYQQALGQGPQFIFQYYREEENGRGNFPPRFSGLQFPNYSSELNVNALELDDSALYLCAPSRGPDRVDTQYFGPGTRLTVL.

The V gene is TRBV9, the J gene TRBJ2-1; D is perhaps TRBD2 (6 bases). V gave up 4 bases and J gave up 3 bases, with 14 bases separating them. Germline lookup yields CDR1 SGDLS and CDR2 YYNGEE. CDR3 length: 15 residues. CDR3 in amino acids: CASSPMGGVYNEQFF. The CDR3 nucleotides read TGTGCCAGCAGCCCGATGGGGGGAGTCTACAATGAGCAGTTCTTC.

The rearrangement uses TRBV5-1 and TRBJ2-2, with D possibly being TRBD2 (5 bases). Germline CDR1 reads SGHRS; CDR2 reads YFSETQ. Trimming removed 0 bases at V and 4 bases at J, with 10 bases between. This CDR3 has 15 residues. The CDR3 DNA reads TGCGCCAGCAGCTTGGCCGGGAAGGGCACCGGGGAGCTGTTTTTT. Translated, it gives CASSLAGKGTGELFF.

The chain is built from TRBV11-2 and TRBJ2-5, with 7 bases lining up with TRBD2. Germline-derived CDR1 and CDR2 are SGHAT and FQNNGV. V shed 0 bases and J 2 bases; nucleotides not matched to a gene: 0. This CDR3 is built from 14 residues. The CDR3 DNA follows: TGTGCCAGCAGCTTAGACGGGGGGCAAGAGACCCAGTACTTC. The encoded protein is CASSLDGGQETQYF.

The rearrangement joins TRBV28 to TRBJ2-7; 8 bases match TRBD1. This CDR3 spans 16 amino acids. Trimming at V came to 3 bases and at J to 2 bases, leaving 9 bases not matched to a gene. Germline V CDR1 and CDR2: MDHEN, SYDVKM. In nucleotides, the CDR3 is TGTGCCAGCAGTTTGGGGGGTGACAGGGGAACCTACGAGCAGTACTTC. Protein sequence: CASSLGGDRGTYEQYF.

J is TRBJ2-5 and V is TRBV18; a weak D match, TRBD1 (6 bases). Germline CDR1 reads KGHSH; CDR2 reads LQKENI. This CDR3 contains 14 residues. V lost 2 bases, J lost 5 bases, and 12 bases lay in between. CDR3 amino acids: CASSPSMGAETQYF. CDR3 bases: TGTGCCAGCTCACCATCTATGGGGGCCGAGACCCAGTACTTC.

V usage is TRBV4-3 and J usage is TRBJ2-7, with TRBD1 identical over 9 bases. Germline V gives CDR1 LGHNA, CDR2 YSLEER. After removal of 3 bases from V and 6 bases from J, the junction contained 6 bases not matched to a gene. The CDR3 length is 14 residues. CDR3 loop: CASSQEGQGGEQYF. CDR3 DNA: TGCGCCAGCAGCCAGGAGGGACAGGGCGGCGAGCAGTACTTC.

This clone has just a few counts. The chain couples TRBV2 to TRBJ1-1, with a possible D match to TRBD1 (5 bases). Germline values: CDR1 SNHLY, CDR2 FYNNEI. The CDR3 extends over 12 amino acids. The V end was cut by 6 bases, the J end by 6 bases, with 11 bases between. Here the CDR3 DNA reads TGTGCCAGCAGGCTGCAGGGTGCTGAAGCTTTCTTT. It translates to CASRLQGAEAFF.

V gene TRBV19 combines with J gene TRBJ1-3; D is ambiguous. This CDR3 spans 15 amino acids. V was trimmed by 6 bases and J by 0 bases, leaving 12 bases between them. In germline, CDR1 is LNHDA, CDR2 SQIVND (reference sequence). The CDR3 bases are TGTGCCAGTAGCCCTTTCTGGAGCTCTGGAAACACCATATATTTT. This translates into CASSPFWSSGNTIYF.

This CDR3 is CASSPRDRGLSYEQYF. DNA for the CDR3: TGTGCCAGCTCACCGAGGGACAGGGGACTCTCCTACGAGCAGTACTTC. The gene calls are TRBV18 and TRBJ2-7; TRBD1 matches 10 bases. The length of the CDR3 is 16 residues. Trimming cost V 3 bases and J 0 bases; bases outside gene matches: 5. Per germline, CDR1 KGHSH and CDR2 LQKENI.

V gene TRBV18 combines with J gene TRBJ2-4; D may be TRBD2 (7 bases). From germline, CDR1 is KGHSH and CDR2 LQKENI. This CDR3 spans 19 amino acids. The germline V and J ends were trimmed by 3 bases and 3 bases, with 24 bases remaining between them. The CDR3 DNA is TGTGCCAGCTCACCCCGCGGGGGCCGGGGTCTATATGGCAAAAACATTCAGTACTTC. This sequence encodes CASSPRGGRGLYGKNIQYF.

The rearrangement links TRBV5-4 to TRBJ1-2; 7 bases line up with TRBD1. Looked up from germline, CDR1 is SGHNT and CDR2 is YYREEE (reference sequence). After removal of 3 bases from V and 4 bases from J, the junction contained 6 bases not matched to a gene. The CDR3 totals 14 residues. The CDR3 is CASSSLTGTYGYTF. The CDR3 bases are TGTGCCAGCAGCTCCCTGACAGGGACCTATGGCTACACCTTC. The whole variable domain, remainder taken from reference TRBV5-4 and TRBJ1-2, is ETGVTQSPTHLIKTRGQQVTLRCSSQSGHNTVSWYQQALGQGPQFIFQYYREEENGRGNFPPRFSGLQFPNYSSELNVNALELDDSALYLCASSSLTGTYGYTFGSGTRLTVV.